Reported below is one TCR beta chain. It lacks a known antigen. The sample holds no much larger clone one base away, and base qualities are not on file. This record belongs to a study of patients and donors after allogeneic stem cell transplantation (dated by TCRdb to the early 2020s). The CDR3 covers 14 residues, taking in both the cysteine and the phenylalanine. Solely the CDR3 DNA is kept, with 42 bases framed from the first base. V loses 2 bases, J loses 1 base, and the germline ends lie 8 bases apart. Looking up the germline V gene yields CDR1 SGHTA and CDR2 FQGTGA. Library generation was performed with RT-PCR. The sequencer was a NextSeq 550. Starting from the raw public reads, TCRdb applied fastp trimming at Q25, assembled clones with MiXCR and retained in-frame beta chains. Entries that share a CDR3 protein sequence are merged under the most common genes and DNA. This sample holds under 30,000 distinct CDR3 sequences; roughly 8% were observed only once. Of the sample, 48% is held by the ten largest clones.

The material sequenced was blood, either unsorted or a sorted T cell fraction (not recorded which). Recombination joined TRBV7-3 with TRBJ2-5, with a tentative D call of TRBD1 or TRBD2, each matching 5 bases. This receptor was taken from a human donor who was either an allogeneic HSCT recipient or a stem cell or donor lymphocyte infusion donor (not recorded which). It is not recorded whose cells these are; they may come from a transplant donor. The DNA is as follows: TGTGCCAGCAGCTTACGGGGACCCCAAGAGACCCAGTACTTC. This is translated as CASSLRGPQETQYF.